Presented here are 25 T cell receptor beta chains from one specimen sequenced in a study of patients and donors after allogeneic stem cell transplantation. TCRdb used MiXCR to reprocess the RT-PCR reads, holding one entry per CDR3 protein. In the table there are 150,000 or so distinct CDR3 sequences, 24% of which are singletons. Input material: blood, either unsorted or a sorted T cell fraction (not recorded which). These receptors originate from a human donor who was either an allogeneic HSCT recipient or a stem cell or donor lymphocyte infusion donor (not recorded which). It is not recorded whose cells these are; they may come from a transplant donor.

The rearrangement joins TRBV5-1 to TRBJ1-1, with D hard to call. There are 14 residues in the CDR3. V shed 4 bases and J shed 1 base, with 11 bases lying between them. Germline CDR1 and CDR2: SGHRS and YFSETQ. DNA of the CDR3: TGCGCCAGCAGCACCGATTGGGGGAACACTGAAGCTTTCTTT. It specifies CASSTDWGNTEAFF.

The chain is built from TRBV12-3 or TRBV12-4 and TRBJ1-1; tentative D call: TRBD1 (5 bases). The ends were cut back, 5 bases at V and 3 bases at J, with 19 bases in the middle. This CDR3 has 16 amino acids. CDR3 region: CASSHVQGGVYTEAFF. The CDR3 DNA sequence: TGTGCCAGCAGTCACGTACAAGGAGGGGTGTACACTGAAGCTTTCTTT.

This clonotype was detected only a few times. The chain uses TRBV6-2 or TRBV6-3 and TRBJ1-5; the D is unclear. V was cut by 2 bases and J by 5 bases, with 10 bases left in between. The germline CDR1 and CDR2 sequences are MNHEY and SVGEGT. The CDR3 covers 14 residues. The CDR3 protein is CASSYRQLDQPQHF. The CDR3 DNA reads as TGTGCCAGCAGTTACCGGCAGCTGGATCAGCCCCAGCATTTT.

In its sample, this clonotype was seen a few times. The J gene is TRBJ1-3, the V gene TRBV2; TRBD1 agrees at 7 bases. CDR3 length equals 15 residues. CDR1 is SNHLY and CDR2 is FYNNEI in the germline V gene. V shed 4 bases, J shed 2 bases, and the junction held 5 bases outside the gene matches. The CDR3 DNA is TGTGCCAGCAGTGGCTTAGGGACAGCTGGAAACACCATATATTTT. Translating gives CASSGLGTAGNTIYF. The full variable domain, with the rest looked up from reference TRBV2 and TRBJ1-3, is EPEVTQTPSHQVTQMGQEVILRCVPISNHLYFYWYRQILGQKVEFLVSFYNNEISEKSEIFDDQFSVERPDGSNFTLKIRSTKLEDSAMYFCASSGLGTAGNTIYFGEGSWLTVV.

This chain joins TRBV9 and TRBJ2-3; 8 bases agree with TRBD2. This CDR3 contains 15 residues. Germline-derived CDR1 and CDR2 are SGDLS and YYNGEE. J lost 0 bases, V lost 2 bases, and 2 bases had no gene match. The CDR3 sequence is CASSVLAGSTDTQYF. For the CDR3, the DNA is TGTGCCAGCAGCGTCCTAGCGGGTAGCACAGATACGCAGTATTTT.

This clonotype turned up a few times. This chain links TRBV3-1 with TRBJ2-7, with D unclear. The V end lost 0 bases, the J end lost 0 bases, and 9 bases lay between the germline ends. The length of the CDR3 is 15 residues. CDR1 LGHDT and CDR2 YNNKEL come from the germline V gene (reference sequence). The CDR3 region is CASSQDGLSSYEQYF. In DNA form, the CDR3 reads TGTGCCAGCAGCCAAGATGGCCTCAGCTCCTACGAGCAGTACTTC.

V gene TRBV20-1 combines with J gene TRBJ1-5; D is unclear. The ends were cut back, 3 bases at V and 7 bases at J, with 10 bases in the middle. The CDR3 has 12 residues. CDR1 is DFQATT and CDR2 is SNEGSKA in the germline V gene (reference sequence). In DNA, the CDR3 is TGCAGTGCTAGTGAGGCCCGGCAGCCCCAGCATTTT. It translates to CSASEARQPQHF.

This clonotype was found a few times. The V gene is TRBV5-6, the J gene TRBJ2-5; D might be TRBD2 (5 bases). CDR3 length: 14 residues. The ends were cut back, 5 bases at V and 5 bases at J, with 16 bases in the middle. Germline-derived CDR1 and CDR2 are SGHDT and YYEEEE. CDR3 amino acids: CASSGGSSSETQYF. The CDR3 nucleotides are TGTGCCAGCAGTGGTGGGTCTAGCTCGGAGACCCAGTACTTC.

The chain employs TRBV9 and TRBJ1-2; D is unclear. The CDR3 spans 13 residues. V dropped 0 bases and J dropped 12 bases, with 15 bases sitting between them. Germline CDR1 SGDLS, CDR2 YYNGEE. The DNA of the CDR3 is TGTGCCAGCAGCGTAGTTGGGGAGGCCCCCCACACCTTC. It specifies CASSVVGEAPHTF.

Only a few counts were recorded for this clonotype. The J gene is TRBJ2-3, the V gene TRBV11-2; D remains unclear. The CDR3 covers 15 residues. The V gene's germline CDR1 is SGHAT and CDR2 FQNNGV. Trimming left V 5 bases short and J 6 bases short, with 18 bases between. CDR3 DNA sequence: TGTGCCAGCAGCGGTCGATATTCTTGGCCCGATACGCAGTATTTT. Translation: CASSGRYSWPDTQYF.

This sequence joins TRBV12-3 or TRBV12-4 and TRBJ1-1, with 9 bases that match TRBD1. V lost 5 bases, J lost 12 bases, and 7 bases stayed unmatched. The CDR3 sequence is 12 residues long. Here the CDR3 DNA reads TGTGCCAGCAGTCGCCCGGGACAGGGTCCTTTCTTT. Translating it yields CASSRPGQGPFF.

The V and J genes are TRBV5-4 and TRBJ1-6, with a weak D call TRBD1 (6 bases). This CDR3 has 12 amino acids. The germline V gene encodes CDR1 SGHNT and CDR2 YYREEE (reference sequence). Trimming left V 4 bases short and J 14 bases short, with 13 bases between. The CDR3 here is CASSADRSTLHF. CDR3 nucleotides: TGTGCCAGCAGCGCCGACAGGTCAACCCTCCACTTT.

This clonotype came up a few times. DNA of the CDR3: TGTGCCAGCAGTACGGGGTTTAGCAATCAGCCCCAGCATTTT. This encodes CASSTGFSNQPQHF. This rearrangement joins TRBV27 to TRBJ1-5; D gene ambiguous. CDR3 length: 14 amino acids. The germline CDR1 and CDR2 sequences are MNHEY and SMNVEV (reference sequence). The V end lost 5 bases, the J end lost 0 bases, and 8 bases lay between the germline ends.

This clonotype was detected a few times. The chain recombines TRBV20-1 with TRBJ2-3; D call uncertain. V was clipped by 6 bases and J by 1 base, with 14 bases between them. CDR3 length: 14 amino acids. CDR1 and CDR2 from the germline V gene are DFQATT and SNEGSKA (reference sequence). The DNA for the CDR3 is TGCAGTGCCTCAAGTGGTACCCGCACAGATACGCAGTATTTT. Its translation is CSASSGTRTDTQYF.

The chain carries TRBV12-3 or TRBV12-4 and TRBJ2-2; D perhaps matches TRBD2 (5 bases). Trimming left V 3 bases short and J 5 bases short, with 7 bases between. The CDR3 totals 13 residues. CDR3 protein: CASSFSGTGELFF. As DNA, the CDR3 is TGTGCCAGCAGTTTTTCGGGGACCGGGGAGCTGTTTTTT.

The gene calls are TRBV12-3 or TRBV12-4 and TRBJ2-7; 9 nucleotides align to TRBD1. J lost 5 bases, V lost 2 bases, and 7 bases had no gene match. The CDR3 extends over 15 amino acids. The CDR3 region is CASSLLGQGKNEQYF. The CDR3 DNA follows: TGTGCCAGCAGTTTATTGGGACAGGGAAAAAACGAGCAGTACTTC.

This clonotype came up a few times. V usage is TRBV5-1 and J usage is TRBJ2-1, with TRBD2 matching 10 bases. CDR3 length equals 20 residues. Trimming removed 4 bases from V and 1 base from J; junction bases left unmatched: 17. Per germline, CDR1 SGHRS and CDR2 YFSETQ. The CDR3 DNA follows: TGCGCCAGCAGCCCTATATCTAGCGGGGGCCCTTTTAGATCCTACAATGAGCAGTTCTTC. This encodes CASSPISSGGPFRSYNEQFF.

This clonotype was seen a few times. The V call is TRBV5-1, the J call TRBJ1-1; no clear D. The V gene lost 6 bases and the J gene lost 4 bases, with 13 bases spanning the gap. Germline values: CDR1 SGHRS, CDR2 YFSETQ. The length of the CDR3 is 13 residues. CDR3 residues: CASTLTSGTEAFF. CDR3 coding DNA: TGCGCCAGCACCCTGACGAGCGGCACTGAAGCTTTCTTT.

The chain links TRBV20-1 to TRBJ1-4; TRBD1 aligns across 8 bases. The trim removed 0 bases at V and 7 bases at J, leaving 7 bases unmatched. This CDR3 is 15 amino acids long. The germline V gene encodes CDR1 DFQATT and CDR2 SNEGSKA (reference sequence). The CDR3 region has the DNA TGCAGTGCTAGAGATGGGCAGGGGGCGGGTGAAAAACTGTTTTTT. It encodes CSARDGQGAGEKLFF.

V and J are TRBV12-3 or TRBV12-4 and TRBJ1-1; D remains ambiguous. Trimming took off 3 bases at V and 5 bases at J, with 13 bases between the two ends. CDR3 length equals 14 residues. CDR3 DNA sequence: TGTGCCAGCAGTTTTGGGGTTCCGTGGACTGAAGCTTTCTTT. Translating it yields CASSFGVPWTEAFF.

This clonotype was found a few times. J is TRBJ1-1 and V is TRBV6-4; D is uncertain. This CDR3 region has 14 residues. Deletions cut 7 bases from V and 6 bases from J, with 18 bases between. Germline assignment: CDR1 MRHNA and CDR2 SNTAGT. The CDR3 DNA sequence: TGTGCCAGCATCCCTGGGGTGTCCGCGCCTGAAGCTTTCTTT. It codes for CASIPGVSAPEAFF.

This chain connects TRBV12-3 or TRBV12-4 to TRBJ1-1, with unresolved D. The CDR3 has 14 amino acids. V was clipped by 6 bases and J by 4 bases, with 15 bases between them. CDR3 in DNA: TGTGCCAGCAGCCCCGCCGGGAGTAGCACTGAAGCTTTCTTT. Its translation: CASSPAGSSTEAFF.

This chain uses TRBV12-3 or TRBV12-4 with TRBJ2-1; D is perhaps TRBD1 (5 bases). V lost 3 bases to trimming and J lost 0 bases, with 6 bases between them. The CDR3 spans 14 residues. The CDR3: CASSLGPSYNEQFF. CDR3 bases: TGTGCCAGCAGTTTGGGGCCCTCCTACAATGAGCAGTTCTTC.

This clonotype was observed a handful of times. J is TRBJ2-1 and V is TRBV5-1; 7 bases map to TRBD1. Per the germline V gene, CDR1 is SGHRS and CDR2 is YFSETQ. The CDR3 sequence is 12 residues long. V lost 3 bases to trimming and J lost 9 bases; unmatched junction nucleotides: 3. The CDR3 loop reads CASSWDRIEQFF. In nucleotides, the CDR3 is TGCGCCAGCAGCTGGGACAGAATTGAGCAGTTCTTC.

This clonotype turned up a few times. In DNA form, the CDR3 reads TGTGCCAGCAGTTTATGGACAGGCTCTATCGAGCAGTACTTC. Its protein is CASSLWTGSIEQYF. The chain couples TRBV27 to TRBJ2-7, with 7 bases that match TRBD1. The CDR3 length is 14 residues. The germline CDR1 and CDR2 sequences are MNHEY and SMNVEV (reference sequence). V dropped 1 base and J dropped 6; count of bases not matched to a gene: 6.